The 17 T cell receptor beta chains below all came from one sample that was sequenced in a study of T cells in women clearing cervical HPV infection. Repertoires were generated with immunoSEQ multiplex PCR, while TCRdb's copy carries only in-frame clones and drops some. The ten most abundant clones cover around 3.2% of a sample with around 33,000 clones. The sequencing sample was made of blood buffy coat. The receptor source for this set is a woman between 18 and 70 years old with a cervical HPV16 infection that either progressed to CIN3+ or cleared (not recorded which).

Regarding this clone: The CDR3 is cut off 3 residues early in the read; its end comes from the germline J gene. The chain employs TRBV2 and TRBJ2-3; possible D gene TRBD2, 5 bases. V was clipped by 6 bases and J by 4 bases, with 20 bases between them. The germline gives CDR1 SNHLY, CDR2 FYNNEI. The CDR3 runs 16 residues. The CDR3 protein is CASSKTPAPRADTQYF. The sequenced CDR3 bases are TGTGCCAGCAGCAAAACGCCGGCCCCGAGGGCAGATACG. Supplemented by reference TRBV2 and TRBJ2-3, the full variable domain reads EPEVTQTPSHQVTQMGQEVILRCVPISNHLYFYWYRQILGQKVEFLVSFYNNEISEKSEIFDDQFSVERPDGSNFTLKIRSTKLEDSAMYFCASSKTPAPRADTQYFGPGTRLTVL.

With respect to this clone: Read data end 3 residues before the CDR3 end; the end is taken from the germline J gene. The chain employs TRBV18 and TRBJ1-3; no reliable D call. V shed 6 bases and J shed 0 bases, with 15 bases lying between them. The CDR3 extends over 16 amino acids. Germline V CDR1 and CDR2: KGHSH, LQKENI. CDR3: CASSRALTVSGNTIYF. CDR3 DNA (partial): TGTGCCAGCTCGAGGGCGCTCACGGTCTCTGGAAACACC.

As for this clone: Coverage ceases 3 residues before the CDR3 finishes, and the germline J gene fills in the end. The chain recombines TRBV10-3 with TRBJ1-1; no clear D gene. The CDR3 is 13 residues long. Germline CDR1 is ENHRY and CDR2 is SYGVKD. The V and J ends lost 7 bases and 1 base respectively, with 10 bases between them. Incomplete CDR3 DNA: TGTGCCATCATGCCGAGCCCGAACACTGAA. It specifies CAIMPSPNTE. The entire CDR3 reads CAIMPSPNTEAFF.

The CDR3 sequence: CASEKDPRTYEQYF. The part of the CDR3 DNA that was read is TGTGCCAGCGAAAAGGATCCCAGGACCTACGAG. The rearrangement links TRBV2 to TRBJ2-7, with no clear D. The CDR3 end falls 3 residues outside the read, so it is completed with the germline J gene. The V gene's germline CDR1 is SNHLY and CDR2 FYNNEI. This CDR3 comprises 14 residues. V was pared by 8 bases and J by 2 bases, with 16 bases between.

As concerns this clone: The observed sequence ends 3 residues before the CDR3 terminus, with the missing tail filled in from the germline J gene. V usage is TRBV20-1 and J usage is TRBJ2-5; tentative D call: TRBD1 (6 bases). Trimming removed 1 base from V and 4 bases from J, with 10 bases in between. The CDR3 totals 13 residues. CDR1 and CDR2 (germline): DFQATT, SNEGSKA (reference sequence). The part of the CDR3 DNA that was read is TGCAGTGCTAGAGCAGGGGCGGGAGAGACC. It encodes CSARAGAGET. The entire CDR3 protein is CSARAGAGETQYF.

Regarding this clone: The read comes to an end 3 residues before the CDR3 does, leaving the germline J gene to fill in the end. The chain combines TRBV19 with TRBJ1-4; D is undetermined. The germline V gene has CDR1 LNHDA and CDR2 SQIVND (reference sequence). The V end was cut by 6 bases, the J end by 4 bases, with 3 bases between. The CDR3 is made up of 11 amino acids. The CDR3 is CASSVNEKLFF. The sequenced CDR3 bases are TGTGCCAGTAGCGTTAATGAAAAA.

As to this clone: The observed sequence ends 3 residues before the CDR3 terminus, with the missing tail filled in from the germline J gene. V gene TRBV20-1 combines with J gene TRBJ2-1, with 7 bases aligning to TRBD2. The CDR3 loop spans 15 amino acids. Trimming removed 6 bases from V and 1 base from J; junction bases left unmatched: 9. CDR1 DFQATT and CDR2 SNEGSKA come from the germline V gene (reference sequence). CDR3 sequence: CSAVAGGSSYNEQFF. CDR3 DNA (partial): TGCAGTGCCGTAGCGGGCGGGAGTTCCTACAATGAG.

The CDR3 region is CSVGTDYGYTF. The DNA read from the CDR3 is TGCAGCGTCGGGACAGACTATGGC. The chain uses TRBV29-1 and TRBJ1-2; 7 nucleotides line up with TRBD1. The read stops 3 residues short of the end of the CDR3; the missing end is completed from the germline J gene. Germline V gene lookup returns CDR1 SQVTM and CDR2 ANQGSEA. This CDR3 comprises 11 residues. J gave up 3 bases and V 6 bases, and 1 base lay outside the gene matches.

For this clone: The read is 3 residues too short to cover the CDR3 end, so that end is filled in from the germline J gene. The chain links TRBV10-1 to TRBJ1-1, with D possibly TRBD1 on 5 matching bases. Germline V gene sequence: CDR1 WNHNN, CDR2 SYGVQD (reference sequence). The V and J ends lost 0 bases and 7 bases respectively, with 12 bases between them. The CDR3 is made up of 14 amino acids. The CDR3: CASSESGAGGEAFF. The covered CDR3 bases are TGCGCCAGCAGTGAGTCAGGGGCCGGCGGTGAA.

A note on this clone: Read sequence stops 3 residues before the CDR3 end, and the germline J gene provides the missing end. The chain couples TRBV20-1 to TRBJ2-5, with D hard to call. Trimming removed 3 bases from V and 7 bases from J, with 21 bases in between. The V gene's germline CDR1 is DFQATT and CDR2 SNEGSKA (reference sequence). The CDR3 sequence is 15 residues long. The CDR3 reads CSASQRPPGSGTQYF. CDR3 bases read: TGCAGTGCTAGTCAGAGACCACCAGGCTCTGGGACC.

Turning to this clone: The read ends 3 residues early relative to the CDR3; the germline J gene fills the gap. This rearrangement joins TRBV2 to TRBJ2-5; 7 nucleotides match TRBD2. V gave up 8 bases and J gave up 2 bases; unmatched junction bases: 8. Germline V gene sequence: CDR1 SNHLY, CDR2 FYNNEI. CDR3 size: 14 residues. CDR3 sequence: CASLLRLAQETQYF. CDR3 DNA (partial): TGTGCCAGCTTACTTCGACTAGCTCAAGAGACC.

On this clone: Read data end 3 residues before the CDR3 end; the end is taken from the germline J gene. The chain recombines TRBV30 with TRBJ1-2, with 7 bases lining up with TRBD1. This CDR3 contains 14 residues. V lost 1 base and J lost 3; bases outside the gene matches: 5. CDR1 GTSNPN and CDR2 SVGIG come from the germline V gene (reference sequence). The CDR3 here is CAWSASQGDYGYTF. CDR3 DNA, as far as it was read: TGTGCCTGGAGTGCAAGTCAGGGGGACTATGGC.

The CDR3 spells CASSLSTGVQYF. Partial CDR3 DNA: TGTGCCAGCAGTTTATCGACAGGGGTT. V and J are TRBV28 and TRBJ2-4; 8 bases align to TRBD1. Read coverage stops 3 residues before the CDR3 terminus; the germline J gene supplies the remainder. Looked up from germline, CDR1 is MDHEN and CDR2 is SYDVKM. This CDR3 contains 12 residues.

Concerning this clone itself: The read terminates 3 residues before the CDR3 end, so the remaining end is supplied by the germline J gene. The genes are TRBV7-8 and TRBJ2-1, with 9 bases lining up with TRBD2. The CDR3 consists of 14 residues. The J segment lost 5 bases and the V segment lost 1 base, leaving 0 bases of the junction unmatched. CDR1 and CDR2 (germline): SGHVS, FQNEAQ. The sequenced CDR3 bases are TGTGCCAGCAGCTTAGGACTAGCGGACAATGAG. It specifies CASSLGLADNE. The full-length CDR3 reads as CASSLGLADNEQFF.

Points on this clone: The read ends 3 residues shy of where the CDR3 ends; the end is completed using the germline J gene. The V and J genes are TRBV7-2 and TRBJ1-2, with D perhaps TRBD1 (5 bases). The CDR3 totals 14 residues. CDR1 and CDR2 (germline): SGHTA, FQGNSA. Trimming left V 4 bases short and J 5 bases short, with 14 bases between. The covered CDR3 bases are TGTGCCAGCAGCTCTACAGGATCCTATTATGGC. This sequence encodes CASSSTGSYYG. The whole CDR3 reads CASSSTGSYYGYTF.

In the case of this clone: The CDR3 goes on 3 residues after the read ends, and that part is filled in from the germline J gene. This chain connects TRBV14 to TRBJ2-2; D is undetermined. The CDR3 sequence is 14 residues long. Trimming shortened V by 8 bases and J by 5 bases, and 15 bases separated the two germline ends. Germline V CDR1 and CDR2: SGHDN, FVKESK. This chain's CDR3 is CASSRARDTGELFF. Partial CDR3 DNA: TGTGCCAGCTCAAGGGCCAGAGATACCGGGGAG.

The sequenced part of the CDR3 DNA is TGTGCCAGCAGTTTATCCCCTAGCGGACGCGAG. Amino acids: CASSLSPSGRE. The complete CDR3 sequence is CASSLSPSGREQYF. This chain connects TRBV28 to TRBJ2-7; TRBD2 matches 7 bases. Coverage ceases 3 residues before the CDR3 finishes, and the germline J gene fills in the end. CDR1 and CDR2 from the germline V gene are MDHEN and SYDVKM. Losses at the gene ends were 1 base for V and 6 bases for J; bases not matched to a gene: 6. CDR3 length: 14 amino acids.